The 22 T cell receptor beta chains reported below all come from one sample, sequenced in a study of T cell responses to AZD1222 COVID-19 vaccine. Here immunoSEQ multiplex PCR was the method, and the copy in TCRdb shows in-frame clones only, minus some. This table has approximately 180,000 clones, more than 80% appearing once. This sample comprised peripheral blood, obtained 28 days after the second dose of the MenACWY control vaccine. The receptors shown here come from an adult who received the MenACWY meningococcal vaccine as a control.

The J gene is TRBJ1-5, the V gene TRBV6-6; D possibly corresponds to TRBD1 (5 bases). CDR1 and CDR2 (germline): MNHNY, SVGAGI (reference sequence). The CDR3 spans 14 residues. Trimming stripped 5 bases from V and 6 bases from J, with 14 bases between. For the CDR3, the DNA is TGTGCCAGCAGTACGATCAGGGAGACTCAGCCCCAGCATTTT. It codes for CASSTIRETQPQHF.

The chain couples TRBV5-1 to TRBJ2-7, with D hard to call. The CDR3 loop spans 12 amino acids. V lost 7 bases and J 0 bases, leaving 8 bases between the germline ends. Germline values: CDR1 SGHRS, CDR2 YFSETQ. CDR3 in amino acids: CASYRDSYEQYF. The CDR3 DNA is TGCGCCAGCTACCGCGACTCCTACGAGCAGTACTTC.

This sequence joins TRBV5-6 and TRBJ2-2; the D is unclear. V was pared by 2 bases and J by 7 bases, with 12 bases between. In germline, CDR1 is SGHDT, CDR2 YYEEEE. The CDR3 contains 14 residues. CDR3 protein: CASSFFSSGGELFF. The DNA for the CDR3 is TGTGCCAGCAGCTTTTTTAGTTCTGGCGGGGAGCTGTTTTTT.

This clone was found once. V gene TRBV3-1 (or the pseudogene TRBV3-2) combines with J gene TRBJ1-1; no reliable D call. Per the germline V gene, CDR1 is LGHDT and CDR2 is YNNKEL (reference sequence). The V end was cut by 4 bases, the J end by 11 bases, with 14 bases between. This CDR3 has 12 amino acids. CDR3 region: CASSPIGEQAFF. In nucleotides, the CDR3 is TGTGCCAGCAGCCCAATCGGGGAGCAGGCTTTCTTT.

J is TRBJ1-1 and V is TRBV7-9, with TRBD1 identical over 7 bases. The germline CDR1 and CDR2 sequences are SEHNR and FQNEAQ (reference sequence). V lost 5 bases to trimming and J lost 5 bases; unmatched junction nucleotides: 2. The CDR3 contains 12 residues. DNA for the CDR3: TGTGCCAGCAGCACAGGGGTGACTGAAGCTTTCTTT. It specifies CASSTGVTEAFF.

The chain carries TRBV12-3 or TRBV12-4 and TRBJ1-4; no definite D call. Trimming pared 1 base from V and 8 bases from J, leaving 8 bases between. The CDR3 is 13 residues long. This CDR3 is CASSLGGREKLFF. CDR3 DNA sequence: TGTGCCAGCAGTTTAGGGGGAAGGGAAAAACTGTTTTTT.

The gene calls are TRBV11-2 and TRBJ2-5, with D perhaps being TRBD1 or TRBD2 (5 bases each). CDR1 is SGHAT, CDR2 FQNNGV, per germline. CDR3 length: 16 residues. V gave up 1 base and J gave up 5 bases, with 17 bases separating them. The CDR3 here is CASSLAFVGGVETQYF. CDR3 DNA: TGTGCCAGCAGCTTAGCCTTTGTTGGGGGAGTTGAGACCCAGTACTTC.

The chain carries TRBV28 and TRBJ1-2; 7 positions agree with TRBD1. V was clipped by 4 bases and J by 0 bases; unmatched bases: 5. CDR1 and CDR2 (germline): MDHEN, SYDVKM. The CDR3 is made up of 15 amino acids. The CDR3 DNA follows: TGTGCCAGCAGTTCGGGACAGCCAGCTAACTATGGCTACACCTTC. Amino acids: CASSSGQPANYGYTF.

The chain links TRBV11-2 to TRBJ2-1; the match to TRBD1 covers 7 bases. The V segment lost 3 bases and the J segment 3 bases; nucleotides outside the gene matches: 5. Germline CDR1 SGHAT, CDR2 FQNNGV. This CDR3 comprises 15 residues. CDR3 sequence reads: CASSLGAGGYNEQFF. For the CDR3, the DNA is TGTGCCAGCAGCTTGGGTGCAGGGGGCTACAATGAGCAGTTCTTC.

Here the CDR3 DNA reads TGTGCCAGTCTCCGGGACTCAGCAGATACGCAGTATTTT. Its translation: CASLRDSADTQYF. J is TRBJ2-3 and V is TRBV12-3 or TRBV12-4; D possibly corresponds to TRBD2 (6 bases). The CDR3 contains 13 residues. Trimming removed 9 bases from V and 4 bases from J, with 14 bases in between.

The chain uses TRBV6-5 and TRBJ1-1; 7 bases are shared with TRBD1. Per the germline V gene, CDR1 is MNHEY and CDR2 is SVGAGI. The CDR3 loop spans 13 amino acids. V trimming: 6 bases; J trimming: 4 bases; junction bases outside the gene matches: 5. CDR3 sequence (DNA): TGTGCCAGCAGCCGACAGGGCCTCACTGAAGCTTTCTTT. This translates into CASSRQGLTEAFF.

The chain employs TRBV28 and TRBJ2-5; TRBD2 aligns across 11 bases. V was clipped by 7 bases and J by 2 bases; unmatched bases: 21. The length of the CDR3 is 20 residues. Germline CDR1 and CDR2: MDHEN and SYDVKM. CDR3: CASKDEVGSGRARTQETQYF. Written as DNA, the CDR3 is TGTGCCAGCAAGGATGAGGTCGGTAGCGGGAGGGCCCGAACTCAAGAGACCCAGTACTTC. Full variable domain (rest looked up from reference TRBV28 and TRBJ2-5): DVKVTQSSRYLVKRTGEKVFLECVQDMDHENMFWYRQDPGLGLRLIYFSYDVKMKEKGDIPEGYSVSREKKERFSLILESASTNQTSMYLCASKDEVGSGRARTQETQYFGPGTRLLVL.

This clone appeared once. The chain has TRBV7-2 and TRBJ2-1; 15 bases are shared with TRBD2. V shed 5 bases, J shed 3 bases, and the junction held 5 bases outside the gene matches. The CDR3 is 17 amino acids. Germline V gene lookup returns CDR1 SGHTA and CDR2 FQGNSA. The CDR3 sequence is CASSPPGLAGGYNEQFF. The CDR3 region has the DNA TGTGCCAGCAGCCCTCCGGGACTAGCGGGAGGCTACAATGAGCAGTTCTTC.

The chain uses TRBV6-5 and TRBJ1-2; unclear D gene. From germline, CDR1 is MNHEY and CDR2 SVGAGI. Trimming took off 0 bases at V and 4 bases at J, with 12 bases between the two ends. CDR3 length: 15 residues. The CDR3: CASSYSTLGIYGYTF. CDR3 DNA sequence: TGTGCCAGCAGTTACTCGACCCTTGGGATCTATGGCTACACCTTC.

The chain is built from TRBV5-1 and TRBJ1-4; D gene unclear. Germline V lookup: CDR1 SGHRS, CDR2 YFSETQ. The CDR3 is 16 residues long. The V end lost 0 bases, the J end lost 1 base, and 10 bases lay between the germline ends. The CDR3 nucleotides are TGCGCCAGCAGCTTGGGTAATCTTCTAACTAATGAAAAACTGTTTTTT. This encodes CASSLGNLLTNEKLFF.

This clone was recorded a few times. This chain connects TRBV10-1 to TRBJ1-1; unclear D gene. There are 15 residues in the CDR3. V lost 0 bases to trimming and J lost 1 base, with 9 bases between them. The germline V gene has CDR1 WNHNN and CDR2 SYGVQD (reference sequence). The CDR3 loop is CASSESGIGNTEAFF. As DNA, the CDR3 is TGCGCCAGCAGTGAGTCGGGCATCGGGAACACTGAAGCTTTCTTT.

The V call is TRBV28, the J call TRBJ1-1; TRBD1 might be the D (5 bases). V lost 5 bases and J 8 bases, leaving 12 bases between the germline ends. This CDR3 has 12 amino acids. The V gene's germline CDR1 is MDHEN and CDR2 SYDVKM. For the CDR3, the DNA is TGTGCCAGCAGTCCCGGGACCGGGGAAGCTTTCTTT. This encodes CASSPGTGEAFF.

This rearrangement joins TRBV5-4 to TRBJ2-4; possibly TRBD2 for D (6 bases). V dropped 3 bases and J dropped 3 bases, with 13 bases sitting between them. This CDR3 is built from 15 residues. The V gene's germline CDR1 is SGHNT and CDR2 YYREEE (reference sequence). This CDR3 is CASSSGSMGKNIQYF. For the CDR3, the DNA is TGTGCCAGCAGCTCCGGGAGCATGGGCAAAAACATTCAGTACTTC.

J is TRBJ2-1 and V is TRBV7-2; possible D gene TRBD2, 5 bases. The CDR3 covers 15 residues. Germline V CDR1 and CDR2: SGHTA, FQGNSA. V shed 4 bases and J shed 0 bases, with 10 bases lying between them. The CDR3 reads CASSYDGDSYNEQFF. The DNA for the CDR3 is TGTGCCAGCAGCTATGACGGGGACTCCTACAATGAGCAGTTCTTC.

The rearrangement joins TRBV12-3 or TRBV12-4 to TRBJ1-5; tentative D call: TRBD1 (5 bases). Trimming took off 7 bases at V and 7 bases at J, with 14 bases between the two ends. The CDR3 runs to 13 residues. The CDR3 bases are TGTGCCAGCACCCCGCTATGGGGGCAGCCCCAGCATTTT. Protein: CASTPLWGQPQHF.

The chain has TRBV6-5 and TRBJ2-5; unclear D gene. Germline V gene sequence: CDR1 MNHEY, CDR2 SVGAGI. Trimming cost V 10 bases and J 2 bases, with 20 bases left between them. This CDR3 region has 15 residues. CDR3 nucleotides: TGTGCCACCAAAAGTCCCACAGCTGGTCAAGAGACCCAGTACTTC. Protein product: CATKSPTAGQETQYF.

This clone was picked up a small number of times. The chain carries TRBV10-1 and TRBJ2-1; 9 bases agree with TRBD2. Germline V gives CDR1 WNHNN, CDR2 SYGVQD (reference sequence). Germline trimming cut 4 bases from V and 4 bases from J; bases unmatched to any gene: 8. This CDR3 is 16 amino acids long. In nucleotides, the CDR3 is TGCGCCAGCAGTGCCGGGTGGCGGGAGGGATACAATGAGCAGTTCTTC. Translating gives CASSAGWREGYNEQFF.